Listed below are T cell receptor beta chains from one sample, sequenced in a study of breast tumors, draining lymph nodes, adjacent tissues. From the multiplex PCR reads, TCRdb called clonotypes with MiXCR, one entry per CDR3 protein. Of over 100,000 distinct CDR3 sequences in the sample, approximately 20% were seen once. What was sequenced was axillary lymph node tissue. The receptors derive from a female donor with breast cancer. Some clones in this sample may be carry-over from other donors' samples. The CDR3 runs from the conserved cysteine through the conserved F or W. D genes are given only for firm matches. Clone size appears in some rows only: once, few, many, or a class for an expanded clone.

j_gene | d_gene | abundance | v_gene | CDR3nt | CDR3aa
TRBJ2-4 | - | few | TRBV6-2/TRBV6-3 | TGTGCCAGCGGGTCCGCCAAAAACATTCAGTACTTC | CASGSAKNIQYF
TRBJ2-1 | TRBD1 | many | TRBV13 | TGTGCCAGCAGCTTTACCGGGACAGGGGGCAGTGAGCAGTTCTTC | CASSFTGTGGSEQFF
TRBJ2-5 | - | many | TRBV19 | TGTGCCAGTAGTATCCAGGGTTACCAAGAGACCCAGTACTTC | CASSIQGYQETQYF
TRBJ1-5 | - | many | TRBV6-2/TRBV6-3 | TGTGCCAGCAGTTACGGGGGTTATAGCAATCAGCCCCAGCATTTT | CASSYGGYSNQPQHF
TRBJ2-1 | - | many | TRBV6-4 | TGTGCCAGCAGTGAGGACTCAACCTACAATGAGCAGTTCTTC | CASSEDSTYNEQFF
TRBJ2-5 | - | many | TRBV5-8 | TGTGCCAGCAGCCCTGGGCGGAACTACCAAGAGACCCAGTACTTC | CASSPGRNYQETQYF
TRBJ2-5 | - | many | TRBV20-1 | TGCAGTGCTAGCGCCGCCCAAGAGACCCAGTACTTC | CSASAAQETQYF
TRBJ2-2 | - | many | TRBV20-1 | TGCAGTGCCATGCTCTGGAACACCGGGGAGCTGTTTTTT | CSAMLWNTGELFF
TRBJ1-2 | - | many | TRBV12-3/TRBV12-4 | TGTGCCAGCAGTTTAGAAGGGAGAAGTGGCTACACCTTC | CASSLEGRSGYTF
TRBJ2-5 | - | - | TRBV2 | TGTGCCAGCAGTGCTACACCCAAGGGAGAGACCCAGTACTTC | CASSATPKGETQYF
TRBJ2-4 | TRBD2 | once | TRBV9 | TGTGCCGGACCAAAAAAATGGGGACTAGCCGGAGAAAGGGAAGACATTCAGTACTTC | CAGPKKWGLAGEREDIQYF
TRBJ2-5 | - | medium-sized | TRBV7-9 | TGTGCCAGCAGCTTAGCTTCTGGGGGGGGCCGGGAGACCCAGTACTTC | CASSLASGGGRETQYF
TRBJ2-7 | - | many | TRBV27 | TGTGCCAGCAGTTTATGGGCACAGAGCTCCTACGAGCAGTACTTC | CASSLWAQSSYEQYF
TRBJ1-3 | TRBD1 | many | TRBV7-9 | TGTGCCAGCAGCACTGGGACAGCTATTGGAAACACCATATATTTT | CASSTGTAIGNTIYF
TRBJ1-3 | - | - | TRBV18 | TGTGCCAGCTCACCGACACGGAACTCTGGAAACACCATATATTTT | CASSPTRNSGNTIYF
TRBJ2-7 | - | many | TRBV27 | TGTGCCAGCAGTTCCGCGGTCTCCTACGAGCAGTACTTC | CASSSAVSYEQYF
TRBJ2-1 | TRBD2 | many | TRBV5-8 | TGTGCCAGCAGCCTGACTAGCGATGAGCAGTTCTTC | CASSLTSDEQFF
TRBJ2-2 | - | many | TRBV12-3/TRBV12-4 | TGTGCCAGCAGTTTAGCAAGGACCGGGGAGCTGTTTTTT | CASSLARTGELFF
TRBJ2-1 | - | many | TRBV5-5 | TGTGCCAGCAGCTTAGCTGCGACGGACATCTACAATGAGCAGTTCTTC | CASSLAATDIYNEQFF
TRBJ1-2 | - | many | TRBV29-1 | TGCAGCGTGGGGCCGGGACTTAACTATGGCTACACCTTC | CSVGPGLNYGYTF
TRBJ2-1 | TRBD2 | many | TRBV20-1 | TGCAGTGCTGCGCGGACTAGCGTGAACAATGAGCAGTTCTTC | CSAARTSVNNEQFF
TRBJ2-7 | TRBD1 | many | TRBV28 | TGTGCCAGCAGTTTATTGGACAGGGGGGCCTACGAGCAGTACTTC | CASSLLDRGAYEQYF
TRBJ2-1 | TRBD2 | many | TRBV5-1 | TGCGCCAGCAGCTTGGATGGAACTAGCGGACGAGAGCAGTTCTTC | CASSLDGTSGREQFF
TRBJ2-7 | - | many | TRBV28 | TGTGCCAGCAGTTTCACTCCCACCTACGAGCAGTACTTC | CASSFTPTYEQYF
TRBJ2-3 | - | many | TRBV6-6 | TGTGCCAGCAGTTACTCGATCACGGGAGCAGATACGCAGTATTTT | CASSYSITGADTQYF
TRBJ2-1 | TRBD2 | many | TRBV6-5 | TGTGCCAGCAGTTCATGGACTAGCGGGAGCCACAATGAGCAGTTCTTC | CASSSWTSGSHNEQFF
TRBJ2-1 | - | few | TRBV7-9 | TGTGCCAGCATCTACCGTGGGGGCCATGAGCAGTTCTTC | CASIYRGGHEQFF
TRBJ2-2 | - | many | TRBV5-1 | TGCGCCAGCAGCTTGGGACGGGCGAACACCGGGGAGCTGTTTTTT | CASSLGRANTGELFF
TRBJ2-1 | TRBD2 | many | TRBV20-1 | TGCAGTGCTTTGACTAGCGGGACCCAGGATGAGCAGTTCTTC | CSALTSGTQDEQFF
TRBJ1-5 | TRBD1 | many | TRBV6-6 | TGTGCCAGCAGGGGAATCGACAGGGGGCCTCAGCCCCAGCATTTT | CASRGIDRGPQPQHF
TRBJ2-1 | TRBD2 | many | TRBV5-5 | TGTGCCAGCAGCTCGGCTGGGACTAGCGGGTACAATGAGCAGTTCTTC | CASSSAGTSGYNEQFF
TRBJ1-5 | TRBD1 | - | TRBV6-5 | TGTGCCAGCAGGAAAGGGACAGGGGGCCCCAATCAGCCCCAGCATTTT | CASRKGTGGPNQPQHF
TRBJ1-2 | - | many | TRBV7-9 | TGTGCCAGCAGCTTAACAGGGTTCGGCTATGGCTACACCTTC | CASSLTGFGYGYTF
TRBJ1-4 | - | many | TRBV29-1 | TGCAGCGTTGGATCATTGGGTCCTAATGAAAAACTGTTTTTT | CSVGSLGPNEKLFF
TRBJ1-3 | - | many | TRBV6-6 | TGTGCCAGCAGCCCATCAGCCGCAGGGTCTGGAAACACCATATATTTT | CASSPSAAGSGNTIYF
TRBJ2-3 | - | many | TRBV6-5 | TGTGCCAGCAGTTACTCCGACAGCACAGATACGCAGTATTTT | CASSYSDSTDTQYF
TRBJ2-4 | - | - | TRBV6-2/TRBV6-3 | TGTGCCAGCACCTCCGGGAAAAACATTCAGTACTTC | CASTSGKNIQYF
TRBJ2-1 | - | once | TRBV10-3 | TGTGCCATCAGTGAATGGGCAGCGAAGGTTGTCAATGAGCAGTTCTTC | CAISEWAAKVVNEQFF
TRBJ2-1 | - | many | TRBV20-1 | TGCAGTGCTAACCCCATTCGAGACAGATACAATGAGCAGTTCTTC | CSANPIRDRYNEQFF
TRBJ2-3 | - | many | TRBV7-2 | TGTGCCAGCAGCCCCCAGGTCAGAGATACGCAGTATTTT | CASSPQVRDTQYF